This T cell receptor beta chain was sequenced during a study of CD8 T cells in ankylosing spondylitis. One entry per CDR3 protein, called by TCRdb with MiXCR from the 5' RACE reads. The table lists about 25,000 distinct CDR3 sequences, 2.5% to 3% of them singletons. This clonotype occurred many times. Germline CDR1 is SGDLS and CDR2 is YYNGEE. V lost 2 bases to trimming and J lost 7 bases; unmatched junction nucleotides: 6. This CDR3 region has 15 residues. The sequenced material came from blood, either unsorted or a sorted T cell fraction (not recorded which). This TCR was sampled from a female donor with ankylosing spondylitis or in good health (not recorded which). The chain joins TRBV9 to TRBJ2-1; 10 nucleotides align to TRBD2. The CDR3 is CASSVLSSGSNEQFF. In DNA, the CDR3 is TGTGCCAGCAGCGTTCTGTCTAGCGGGAGTAATGAGCAGTTCTTC.